Below, 12 T cell receptor beta chains from the same sample are listed, as sequenced in a study of control samples from healthy donors and cancer patients (dated by TCRdb to 2020 to 2021). The library was produced with the immunoSEQ multiplex PCR assay. This is the immuneACCESS table as TCRdb keeps it, with only in-frame sequences that have V and J called. A part of the clones is gone; compared with another copy, unresolved V genes explain less than half, and the rest is unexplained. Here the sample has nearly 40,000 clones; roughly nine tenths occur a single time. The top ten hold 3.6% of the sample. The material sequenced was blood. These receptors all stem from a woman between 50 and 59 years old in good health.

The chain uses TRBV11-3 and TRBJ1-1, with TRBD1 matching 8 bases. Germline loops: CDR1 SGHNT, CDR2 YENEEA. CDR3 length: 13 residues. With 5 bases clipped from V and 3 bases from J, the junction kept 2 bases outside the gene matches. DNA of the CDR3: TGTGCCAGCAGCAGACAGGGGTACACTGAAGCTTTCTTT. Encoded protein: CASSRQGYTEAFF. Variable domain in full (rest from reference TRBV11-3 and TRBJ1-1): EAGVVQSPRYKIIEKKQPVAFWCNPISGHNTLYWYLQNLGQGPELLIRYENEEAVDDSQLPKDRFSAERLKGVDSTLKIQPAELGDSAVYLCASSRQGYTEAFFGQGTRLTVV.

The V gene is TRBV6-5, the J gene TRBJ1-5; no reliable D call. The CDR3 covers 11 residues. Germline V lookup: CDR1 MNHEY, CDR2 SVGAGI. V lost 6 bases, J lost 9 bases, and 9 bases lay in between. In nucleotides, the CDR3 is TGTGCCAGCAGCGGTACCATGCCCCAGCATTTT. It encodes CASSGTMPQHF.

This clone has a handful of counts. The genes are TRBV30 and TRBJ1-4; a weak D match, TRBD1 (6 bases). The germline CDR1 and CDR2 sequences are GTSNPN and SVGIG (reference sequence). This CDR3 contains 15 residues. Trimming removed 3 bases at V and 3 bases at J, with 14 bases between. The CDR3 spells CAWRFKGGANEKLFF. The CDR3, as DNA: TGTGCCTGGAGGTTTAAGGGGGGGGCTAATGAAAAACTGTTTTTT.

This clone was counted once. The chain joins TRBV7-2 to TRBJ2-2; no clear D gene. This CDR3 is built from 15 residues. Germline loops: CDR1 SGHTA, CDR2 FQGNSA. V was cut by 3 bases and J by 7 bases, with 15 bases left in between. The CDR3 region is CASSFTIGGGGELFF. As DNA, the CDR3 is TGTGCCAGCAGCTTCACTATCGGCGGTGGCGGGGAGCTGTTTTTT.

Comment on this clone: Sequence at one end of the junction differs from germline and may be a read error. Distinct nucleotide sequences in the sample also encode this CDR3. J is TRBJ1-3 and V is TRBV6-1; no firm D call. CDR1 and CDR2 (germline): MNHNS, SASEGT. There are 15 residues in the CDR3. The CDR3 here is CASSEATASGNTIYF. As DNA, the CDR3 is TGCGCCAGCAGTGAAGCTACCGCCTCTGGAAACACCATATATTTT.

Here the CDR3 DNA reads TGTGCCAGCAGTGAAAACATGGCCGCTTATAACTATGGCTACACCTTC. Translated, it gives CASSENMAAYNYGYTF. The chain joins TRBV2 to TRBJ1-2; D call uncertain. Trimming removed 2 bases from V and 1 base from J, with 14 bases in between. CDR3 length: 16 residues. Germline lookup yields CDR1 SNHLY and CDR2 FYNNEI.

The chain recombines TRBV12-3 or TRBV12-4 with TRBJ1-6; D gene unclear. Trimming removed 5 bases from V and 0 bases from J, with 2 bases in between. CDR3 length: 13 residues. In nucleotides, the CDR3 is TGTGCCAGCAGTCCCTCCTATAATTCACCCCTCCACTTT. Translating gives CASSPSYNSPLHF.

This chain links TRBV24-1 with TRBJ2-1; 7 nucleotides match TRBD1. The V segment lost 4 bases and the J segment 1 base; nucleotides outside the gene matches: 9. Germline V gene sequence: CDR1 KGHDR, CDR2 SFDVKD. The CDR3 runs to 17 residues. For the CDR3, the DNA is TGTGCCACCAGTGAACAACAGGGGTATAGGTCCTACAATGAGCAGTTCTTC. Its translation: CATSEQQGYRSYNEQFF.

The rearrangement uses TRBV28 and TRBJ1-1; unclear D gene. V shed 3 bases and J shed 4 bases, with 6 bases lying between them. Germline-derived CDR1 and CDR2 are MDHEN and SYDVKM. The CDR3 totals 12 residues. The CDR3 protein is CASSFVSTEAFF. CDR3 DNA: TGTGCCAGCAGTTTCGTGTCCACTGAAGCTTTCTTT.

The rearrangement uses TRBV10-3 and TRBJ2-3; 8 positions agree with TRBD2. This CDR3 is 16 amino acids long. Germline trimming cut 4 bases from V and 3 bases from J; bases unmatched to any gene: 9. CDR1 is ENHRY, CDR2 SYGVKD, per germline. The CDR3 DNA reads TGTGCCATCAGTGTGTGGGCGGGGGGTTCGACAGATACGCAGTATTTT. Translated: CAISVWAGGSTDTQYF.

The rearrangement joins TRBV19 to TRBJ2-4, with 7 bases aligning to TRBD2. CDR1 LNHDA and CDR2 SQIVND come from the germline V gene (reference sequence). The V and J ends lost 6 bases and 3 bases, in that order; junction bases with no gene match: 2. The CDR3 consists of 13 residues. Here the CDR3 DNA reads TGTGCCAGTAGAAGCGGGGTCAAAAACATTCAGTACTTC. It encodes CASRSGVKNIQYF.

The chain joins TRBV5-1 to TRBJ2-1; D remains unclear. CDR3 length: 15 residues. CDR1 and CDR2 from the germline V gene are SGHRS and YFSETQ. The V and J ends lost 5 bases and 0 bases respectively, with 12 bases between them. The CDR3 loop reads CASRDSLSSYNEQFF. The DNA for the CDR3 is TGCGCCAGCAGAGACTCCTTGAGCTCCTACAATGAGCAGTTCTTC.